This record looks at one TCR beta chain sequence and its context. Its antigen is as yet unknown. These data originate in a study of CD4 T cells in relation to SARS-CoV-2 and coronaviruses. Turning to the study itself: ViraFEST: roughly ten-day antigen culture of PBMCs, then TCR beta CDR3 sequencing.

Germline assignment: CDR1 SGHRS and CDR2 YFSETQ. CDR3 length equals 14 residues. V dropped 2 bases and J dropped 0 bases, with 8 bases sitting between them. CD4+ T cells from unexposed donors were obtained before the COVID-19 pandemic (2011-2018). Isolation of CD4+ T cells took place after approximately 10 days in culture. The assay was immunoSEQ multiplex PCR, and TCRdb's table has in-frame clones only and misses some. This table has 20,000 to 25,000 clones, around 76% appearing once. The V call is TRBV5-1, the J call TRBJ1-1; maybe TRBD1 (6 bases). This TCR came from a human donor in good health. Material: CD4+ T cells from PBMCs, cultured in vitro. CDR3 region: CASSFGQLNTEAFF. CDR3 in DNA: TGCGCCAGCAGCTTTGGACAGTTGAACACTGAAGCTTTCTTT.